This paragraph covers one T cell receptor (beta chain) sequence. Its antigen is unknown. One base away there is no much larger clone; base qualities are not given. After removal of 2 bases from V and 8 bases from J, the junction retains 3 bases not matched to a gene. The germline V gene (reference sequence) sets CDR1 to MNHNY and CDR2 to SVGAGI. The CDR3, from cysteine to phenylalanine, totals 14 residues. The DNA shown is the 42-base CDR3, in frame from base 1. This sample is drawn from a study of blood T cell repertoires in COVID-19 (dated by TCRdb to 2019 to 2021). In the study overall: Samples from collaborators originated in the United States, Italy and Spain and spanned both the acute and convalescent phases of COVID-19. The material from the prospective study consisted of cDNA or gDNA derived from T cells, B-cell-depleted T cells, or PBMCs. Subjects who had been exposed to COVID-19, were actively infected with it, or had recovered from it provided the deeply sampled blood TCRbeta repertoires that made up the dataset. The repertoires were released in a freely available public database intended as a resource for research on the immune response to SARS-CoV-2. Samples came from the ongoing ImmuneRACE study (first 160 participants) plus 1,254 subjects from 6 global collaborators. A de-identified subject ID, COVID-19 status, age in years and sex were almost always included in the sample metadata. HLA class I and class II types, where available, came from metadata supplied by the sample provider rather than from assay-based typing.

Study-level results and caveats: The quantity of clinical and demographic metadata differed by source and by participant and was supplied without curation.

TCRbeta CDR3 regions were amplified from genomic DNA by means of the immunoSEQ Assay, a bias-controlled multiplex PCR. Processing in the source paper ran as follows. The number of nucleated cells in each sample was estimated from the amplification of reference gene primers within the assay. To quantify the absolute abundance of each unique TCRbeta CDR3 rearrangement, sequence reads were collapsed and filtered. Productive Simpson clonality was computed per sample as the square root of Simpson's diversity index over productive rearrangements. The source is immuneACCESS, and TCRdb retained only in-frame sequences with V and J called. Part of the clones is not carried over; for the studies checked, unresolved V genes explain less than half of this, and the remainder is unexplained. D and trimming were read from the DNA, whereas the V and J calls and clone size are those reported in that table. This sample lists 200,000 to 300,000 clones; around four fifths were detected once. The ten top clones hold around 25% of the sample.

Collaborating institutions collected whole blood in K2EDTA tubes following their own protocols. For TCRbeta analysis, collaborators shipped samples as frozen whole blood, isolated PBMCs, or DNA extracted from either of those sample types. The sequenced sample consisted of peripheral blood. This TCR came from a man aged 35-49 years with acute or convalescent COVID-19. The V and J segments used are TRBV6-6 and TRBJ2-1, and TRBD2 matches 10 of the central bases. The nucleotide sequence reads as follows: TGTGCCAGCAGTTACCCAGCGGGAGGGGATGAGCAGTTCTTC. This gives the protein CASSYPAGGDEQFF.